Presented here are 8 T cell receptor beta chains from one specimen sequenced in a study of T cells in Graves' hyperthyroidism and ophthalmopathy (dated by TCRdb to between 2017 and 2020). The library was generated by multiplex PCR. These reads were obtained on an Illumina HiSeq 2000. The TCR beta CDR3 regions were amplified from the RNA transcripts. The first round of RT-PCR for the TCR CDR3 was performed with the HTBI primer set and the Qiagen OneStep RT-PCR kit. TCRdb itself trimmed the public reads at Q25 with fastp, ran MiXCR and retained productive beta chains. Rows matching on CDR3 protein sequence are summarized as one entry with the most common DNA and genes. The sample data list 600,000 to 700,000 distinct CDR3 sequences, and 45% of these were observed just once. The ten largest clonotypes hold more than 7% of the sample. What was sequenced was peripheral blood or thyroid tissue (not recorded which). All receptors derive from an adult man with Graves' disease, either hyperthyroidism or ophthalmopathy (not recorded which).

The table lists this clonotype with a count of one. The germline gene is not matched at one end of the junction; a read error may be the cause. The chain links TRBV7-9 to TRBJ2-6; 7 bases align to TRBD1. Per germline, CDR1 SEHNR and CDR2 FQNEAQ (reference sequence). This CDR3 is built from 14 residues. CDR3: CASSLGQGVNVLTF. For the CDR3, the DNA is TGTGCCAGCAGCTTAGGGCAGGGGGTCAACGTCCTGACTTTC.

Note on this clonotype: The CDR3 does not close with the conserved phenylalanine or tryptophan, likely indicating a read error. No DNA is shown, since the ends of the CDR3 on it are uncertain; the CDR3 is the one TCRdb lists. The chain combines TRBV24-1 with TRBJ2-6. Germline CDR1 reads KGHDR; CDR2 reads SFDVKD. The CDR3 adds up to 8 amino acids, both ends counted. CDR3: CATSDQTS.

The chain combines TRBV15 with TRBJ2-7; 10 bases match TRBD1. The CDR3 is made up of 14 amino acids. The germline CDR1 and CDR2 sequences are LNHNV and YYDKDF (reference sequence). V lost 4 bases to trimming and J lost 7 bases; unmatched junction nucleotides: 7. CDR3 residues: CATSTGTGVGEQYF. In DNA, the CDR3 is TGTGCCACCAGCACCGGGACAGGGGTAGGTGAGCAGTACTTC.

This clonotype was found many times. The chain's CDR3 is CASRGYEQYF. Written as DNA, the CDR3 is TGTGCCAGCAGAGGGTACGAGCAGTACTTC. J is TRBJ2-7 and V is TRBV2; unclear D gene. The CDR3 has 10 amino acids. V was clipped by 6 bases and J by 4 bases, with 4 bases between them. Germline lookup yields CDR1 SNHLY and CDR2 FYNNEI.

The J gene is TRBJ2-5, the V gene TRBV7-9; TRBD1 matches 7 bases. CDR3 length equals 13 residues. The germline V gene encodes CDR1 SEHNR and CDR2 FQNEAQ (reference sequence). The V and J ends lost 11 bases and 4 bases, in that order; junction bases with no gene match: 10. The CDR3: CAWPQAGGETQYF. CDR3 nucleotides: TGTGCCTGGCCACAGGCAGGGGGAGAGACCCAGTACTTC.

The CDR3 loop is CASSFAHEQYF. CDR3 coding DNA: TGTGCCAGCAGCTTTGCCCACGAGCAGTACTTC. The chain links TRBV7-2 to TRBJ2-7, with D unresolved. CDR3 length: 11 residues. V was pared by 3 bases and J by 5 bases, with 5 bases between. Germline loops: CDR1 SGHTA, CDR2 FQGNSA.

This clonotype occurred many times. The rearrangement joins TRBV7-8 to TRBJ1-6; D gene uncertain. The length of the CDR3 is 11 residues. V was trimmed by 1 base and J by 8 bases, leaving 0 bases between them. Germline values: CDR1 SGHVS, CDR2 FQNEAQ. CDR3 amino acids: CASSLDSPLHF. The DNA of the CDR3 is TGTGCCAGCAGCTTAGATTCACCCCTCCACTTT. The whole variable domain, remainder taken from reference TRBV7-8 and TRBJ1-6, is GAGVSQSPRYKVAKRGQDVALRCDPISGHVSLFWYQQALGQGPEFLTYFQNEAQLDKSGLPSDRFFAERPEGSVSTLKIQRTQQEDSAVYLCASSLDSPLHFGNGTRLTVT.

This clonotype turned up a few times. The chain carries TRBV7-9 and TRBJ1-5; 7 bases fit TRBD1. Germline V gives CDR1 SEHNR, CDR2 FQNEAQ (reference sequence). The CDR3 sequence is 17 residues long. V dropped 2 bases and J dropped 7; count of bases not matched to a gene: 14. This chain's CDR3 is CASSLFRTGRLGQPQHF. In DNA form, the CDR3 reads TGTGCCAGCAGCTTATTTCGGACAGGCCGATTGGGGCAGCCCCAGCATTTT. The variable domain in full, completed from reference TRBV7-9 and TRBJ1-5, reads DTGVSQNPRHKITKRGQNVTFRCDPISEHNRLYWYRQTLGQGPEFLTYFQNEAQLEKSRLLSDRFSAERPKGSFSTLEIQRTEQGDSAMYLCASSLFRTGRLGQPQHFGDGTRLSIL.